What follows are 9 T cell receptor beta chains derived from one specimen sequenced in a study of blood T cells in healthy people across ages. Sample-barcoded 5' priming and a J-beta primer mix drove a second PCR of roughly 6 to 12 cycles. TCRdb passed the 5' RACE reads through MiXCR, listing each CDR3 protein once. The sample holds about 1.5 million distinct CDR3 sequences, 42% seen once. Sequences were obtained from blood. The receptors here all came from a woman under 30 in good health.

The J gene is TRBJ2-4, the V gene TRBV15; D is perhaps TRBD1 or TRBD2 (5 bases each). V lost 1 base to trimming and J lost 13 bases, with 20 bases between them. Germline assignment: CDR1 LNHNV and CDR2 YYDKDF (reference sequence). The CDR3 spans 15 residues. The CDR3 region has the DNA TGTGCCACCAGCAGAGTAAGGGGAGAGGGTAATGAGCAGTACTTC. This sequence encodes CATSRVRGEGNEQYF.

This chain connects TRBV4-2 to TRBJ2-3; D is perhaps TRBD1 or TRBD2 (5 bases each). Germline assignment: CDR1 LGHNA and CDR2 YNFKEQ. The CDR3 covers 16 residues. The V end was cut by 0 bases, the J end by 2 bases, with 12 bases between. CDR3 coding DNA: TGTGCCAGCAGCCAAGAAGGGGAGTTACCCACAGATACGCAGTATTTT. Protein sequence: CASSQEGELPTDTQYF.

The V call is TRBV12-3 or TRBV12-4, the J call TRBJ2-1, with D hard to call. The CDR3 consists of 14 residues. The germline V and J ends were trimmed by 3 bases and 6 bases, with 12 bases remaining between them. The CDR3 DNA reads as TGTGCCAGCAGTTTGGGGTGGGTGATCAATGAGCAGTTCTTC. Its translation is CASSLGWVINEQFF.

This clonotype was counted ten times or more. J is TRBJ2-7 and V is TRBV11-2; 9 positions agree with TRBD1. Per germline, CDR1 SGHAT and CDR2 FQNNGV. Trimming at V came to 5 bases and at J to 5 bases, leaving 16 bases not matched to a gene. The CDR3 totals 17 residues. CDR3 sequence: CASSTSSRGTGSDEQYF. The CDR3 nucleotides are TGTGCCAGCAGCACCTCGAGCAGGGGGACAGGGTCCGACGAGCAGTACTTC.

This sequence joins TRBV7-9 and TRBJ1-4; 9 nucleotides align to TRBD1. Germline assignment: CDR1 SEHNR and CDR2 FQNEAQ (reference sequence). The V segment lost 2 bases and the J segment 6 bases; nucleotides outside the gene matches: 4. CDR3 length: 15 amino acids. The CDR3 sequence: CASSLKGTGYEKLFF. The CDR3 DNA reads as TGTGCCAGCAGCTTAAAAGGGACAGGGTATGAAAAACTGTTTTTT.

In DNA, the CDR3 is TGTGCCACCACCTTCGGGCTAGCGGGGGTCAATGAGCAGTTCTTC. It translates to CATTFGLAGVNEQFF. The chain joins TRBV10-3 to TRBJ2-1; 10 bases align to TRBD2. Germline V gene data show CDR1 as ENHRY and CDR2 as SYGVKD. The trim removed 10 bases at V and 6 bases at J, leaving 12 bases unmatched. The length of the CDR3 is 15 residues.

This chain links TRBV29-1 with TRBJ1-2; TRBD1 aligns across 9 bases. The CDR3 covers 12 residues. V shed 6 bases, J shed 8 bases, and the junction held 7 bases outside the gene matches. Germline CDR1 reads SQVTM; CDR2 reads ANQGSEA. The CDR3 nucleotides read TGCAGCGTCGACAGGGGGGTTCGCGGCTACACCTTC. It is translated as CSVDRGVRGYTF. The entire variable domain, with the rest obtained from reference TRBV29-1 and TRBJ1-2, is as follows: SAVISQKPSRDICQRGTSLTIQCQVDSQVTMMFWYRQQPGQSLTLIATANQGSEATYESGFVIDKFPISRPNLTFSTLTVSNMSPEDSSIYLCSVDRGVRGYTFGSGTRLTVV.

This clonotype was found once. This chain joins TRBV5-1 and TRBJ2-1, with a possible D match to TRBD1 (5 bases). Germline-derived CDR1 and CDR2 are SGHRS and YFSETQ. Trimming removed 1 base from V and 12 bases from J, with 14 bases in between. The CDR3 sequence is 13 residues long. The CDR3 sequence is CASSLSVGQGQFF. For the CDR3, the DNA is TGCGCCAGCAGCTTGAGTGTAGGGCAGGGGCAGTTCTTC.

The CDR3 is CSALGQASSYNEQFF. As DNA, the CDR3 is TGCAGTGCCCTCGGACAGGCCAGCTCCTACAATGAGCAGTTCTTC. The chain joins TRBV20-1 to TRBJ2-1, with 7 bases lining up with TRBD1. CDR3 length equals 15 residues. V lost 6 bases, J lost 0 bases, and 8 bases stayed unmatched. Germline-derived CDR1 and CDR2 are DFQATT and SNEGSKA (reference sequence).